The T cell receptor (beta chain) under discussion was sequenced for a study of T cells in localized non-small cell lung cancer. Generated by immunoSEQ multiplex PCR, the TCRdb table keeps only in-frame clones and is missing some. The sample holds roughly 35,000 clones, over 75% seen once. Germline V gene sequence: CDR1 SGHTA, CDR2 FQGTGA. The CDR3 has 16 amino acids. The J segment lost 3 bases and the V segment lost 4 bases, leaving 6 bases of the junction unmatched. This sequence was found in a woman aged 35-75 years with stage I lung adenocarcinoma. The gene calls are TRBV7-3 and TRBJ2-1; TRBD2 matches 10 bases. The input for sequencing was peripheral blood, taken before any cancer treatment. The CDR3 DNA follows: TGTGCCAGCAGCTCTCTAGCGGGAGAGCTCTACAATGAGCAGTTCTTC. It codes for CASSSLAGELYNEQFF. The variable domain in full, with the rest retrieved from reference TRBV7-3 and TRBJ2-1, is GAGVSQTPSNKVTEKGKYVELRCDPISGHTALYWYRQSLGQGPEFLIYFQGTGAADDSGLPNDRFFAVRPEGSVSTLKIQRTERGDSAVYLCASSSLAGELYNEQFFGPGTRLTVL.